The rows below give T cell receptor beta chains drawn from one sample of a study of follicular helper T cells after annual influenza vaccination. Clones were read by immunoSEQ multiplex PCR, and TCRdb kept only the in-frame ones, dropping some. The table has more than 4,000 clones, around 80% seen once. The sequenced sample was CXCR5+ CD38- circulating T follicular helper cells from blood, obtained 7 days after influenza vaccination. The source is an adult who received the influenza vaccine. Both conserved end residues are part of each CDR3. D genes are given only for firm matches. Not all rows give a size; the values are once, few, many and, for expanded clones, a class.

j_gene | v_gene | abundance | d_gene | CDR3aa | CDR3nt
TRBJ1-5 | TRBV28 | - | - | CASTPAGVSNQPQHF | TGTGCCAGCACGCCCGCCGGGGTTAGCAATCAGCCCCAGCATTTT
TRBJ1-2 | TRBV2 | - | - | CASRTGTGRSGGYTF | TGTGCCAGTCGAACCGGGACGGGGAGAAGTGGTGGCTACACCTTC
TRBJ2-7 | TRBV19 | - | - | CASKLAVSSYEQYF | TGTGCCAGTAAGTTAGCGGTGTCCTCCTACGAGCAGTACTTC
TRBJ2-1 | TRBV7-9 | - | TRBD2 | CASSPRGAGGSRREQFF | TGTGCCAGCAGCCCCCGTGGAGCGGGAGGGTCTCGTCGTGAGCAGTTCTTC
TRBJ2-1 | TRBV4-2 | - | TRBD2 | CASSQGLAGGYNEQFF | TGTGCCAGCAGCCAAGGACTAGCGGGGGGTTACAATGAGCAGTTCTTC
TRBJ2-3 | TRBV4-1 | - | TRBD2 | CASSLSRGASGSFTDTQYF | TGCGCCAGCAGCCTATCGCGAGGGGCTAGCGGGAGCTTCACAGATACGCAGTATTTT
TRBJ1-2 | TRBV30 | - | - | CAWRSPAYNYGYTF | TGTGCCTGGAGATCCCCGGCCTATAACTATGGCTACACCTTC
TRBJ2-3 | TRBV27 | once | - | CASSLRHAGTDTQYF | TGTGCCAGCAGTTTGAGGCACGCGGGCACAGATACGCAGTATTTT
TRBJ1-5 | TRBV15 | - | - | CATSIPGVYSNQPQHF | TGTGCCACCAGCATCCCAGGGGTTTATAGCAATCAGCCCCAGCATTTT
TRBJ2-7 | TRBV2 | few | TRBD2 | CASRISGGLYEQYF | TGTGCCAGCAGAATAAGCGGGGGGCTCTACGAGCAGTACTTC